Below, 30 T cell receptor beta chains from the same sample are listed, as sequenced in a study of cytomegalovirus exposure and HLA in healthy donors. The PCR was carried out with 60 Vbeta primers and 13 Jbeta primers. The assay was immunoSEQ multiplex PCR, and TCRdb's table has in-frame clones only and misses some. In the table there are approximately 38,000 clones, 82% of which are singletons. Source material: PBMCs. Receptors were obtained from a woman under 30 in good health and CMV-seropositive.

This chain connects TRBV7-2 to TRBJ2-5, with a weak D call TRBD1 (6 bases). V lost 3 bases and J lost 5, with 13 bases in between. This CDR3 is built from 14 residues. Germline-derived CDR1 and CDR2 are SGHTA and FQGNSA. DNA of the CDR3: TGTGCCAGCAGCTTTAACAGGGTGTTGGAGACCCAGTACTTC. It specifies CASSFNRVLETQYF.

The J gene is TRBJ2-1, the V gene TRBV4-2; TRBD1 is a possible D gene (6 bases). V gave up 0 bases and J gave up 15 bases, with 12 bases separating them. This CDR3 is built from 12 residues. The V gene's germline CDR1 is LGHNA and CDR2 YNFKEQ. The CDR3 region is CASSQETGLRFF. In DNA, the CDR3 is TGTGCCAGCAGCCAAGAGACAGGTTTGCGGTTCTTC.

This clone has only one observation. The chain employs TRBV30 and TRBJ1-1; TRBD1 is a possible D gene (6 bases). Germline CDR1 is GTSNPN and CDR2 is SVGIG (reference sequence). V was shortened by 3 bases and J by 0 bases, with 8 bases between the two germline ends. This CDR3 spans 13 amino acids. The CDR3 spells CAWRGHMNTEAFF. The DNA of the CDR3 is TGTGCCTGGAGGGGACACATGAACACTGAAGCTTTCTTT.

J is TRBJ1-2 and V is TRBV18; 7 nucleotides line up with TRBD1. The trim removed 6 bases at V and 4 bases at J, leaving 14 bases unmatched. The CDR3 contains 16 residues. CDR1 and CDR2 (germline): KGHSH, LQKENI. The chain's CDR3 is CASSFGPGQLLYGYTF. In DNA, the CDR3 is TGTGCCAGCTCGTTTGGTCCGGGACAGCTACTCTATGGCTACACCTTC.

J is TRBJ2-6 and V is TRBV19; D remains unclear. Germline V gene data show CDR1 as LNHDA and CDR2 as SQIVND (reference sequence). This CDR3 comprises 14 residues. Trimming left V 7 bases short and J 1 base short, with 8 bases between. The CDR3 reads CASIDVSGANVLTF. The CDR3 DNA follows: TGTGCCAGTATAGATGTTTCTGGGGCCAACGTCCTGACTTTC.

The chain recombines TRBV4-2 with TRBJ1-2; D is possibly TRBD1 (6 bases). V was cut by 5 bases and J by 7 bases, with 14 bases left in between. The CDR3 spans 13 residues. Germline V lookup: CDR1 LGHNA, CDR2 YNFKEQ. The CDR3 coding sequence is TGTGCCAGCAGCGCGGCGCGGGGGCTTGGCTACACCTTC. Translation gives CASSAARGLGYTF.

The sample holds a few counts of this clone. The chain joins TRBV4-1 to TRBJ1-4, with D tentatively TRBD1 (6 bases). CDR3 size: 15 residues. CDR1 and CDR2 (germline): MGHRA, YSYEKL. V was trimmed by 4 bases and J by 0 bases, leaving 9 bases between them. The CDR3 coding sequence is TGCGCCAGCAGCCTCACAGGGTCAACTAATGAAAAACTGTTTTTT. Its translation is CASSLTGSTNEKLFF.

Here the CDR3 reads CAIRVAGSSTDTQYF. The CDR3, as DNA: TGTGCCATCAGGGTAGCGGGTTCTAGCACAGATACGCAGTATTTT. The rearrangement links TRBV10-3 to TRBJ2-3, with 7 bases fitting TRBD2. The CDR3 is 15 residues long. Germline CDR1 and CDR2: ENHRY and SYGVKD. V gave up 6 bases and J gave up 0 bases; unmatched junction bases: 6.

This chain links TRBV27 with TRBJ1-6; TRBD1 is a possible D gene (6 bases). Trimming stripped 7 bases from V and 9 bases from J, with 16 bases between. Germline loops: CDR1 MNHEY, CDR2 SMNVEV (reference sequence). This CDR3 has 14 residues. Written as DNA, the CDR3 is TGTGCCAGCACCCCCTCCACAGGGATTTCACCCCTCCACTTT. This codes for CASTPSTGISPLHF.

The chain joins TRBV6-1 to TRBJ2-2, with D unclear. This CDR3 spans 13 amino acids. Germline V gene lookup returns CDR1 MNHNS and CDR2 SASEGT. The germline V and J ends were trimmed by 3 bases and 1 base, with 3 bases remaining between them. The CDR3 loop is CASSDGNTGELFF. For the CDR3, the DNA is TGTGCCAGCAGTGACGGGAACACCGGGGAGCTGTTTTTT.

Only one count was recorded for this clone. Here the CDR3 DNA reads TGTGCCAGCAGTTTAAGGGCGGGGGGTTTCTCCTACGAGCAGTACTTC. Translating gives CASSLRAGGFSYEQYF. J is TRBJ2-7 and V is TRBV27; 8 bases are shared with TRBD2. V gave up 2 bases and J gave up 0 bases; unmatched junction bases: 6. Germline lookup yields CDR1 MNHEY and CDR2 SMNVEV (reference sequence). This CDR3 has 16 residues.

This chain connects TRBV2 to TRBJ2-2; 13 bases fit TRBD2. V was clipped by 6 bases and J by 5 bases; unmatched bases: 6. This CDR3 has 16 amino acids. Germline loops: CDR1 SNHLY, CDR2 FYNNEI. The CDR3 DNA reads as TGTGCCAGCAGAGGGGGACTAGCGGGATTAACCGGGGAGCTGTTTTTT. It encodes CASRGGLAGLTGELFF.

The rearrangement links TRBV4-2 to TRBJ2-3; D is perhaps TRBD2 (6 bases). Trimming took off 4 bases at V and 2 bases at J, with 7 bases between the two ends. The germline CDR1 and CDR2 sequences are LGHNA and YNFKEQ. The CDR3 spans 13 residues. CDR3: CASSRGLTDTQYF. CDR3 coding DNA: TGTGCCAGCAGCCGGGGACTCACAGATACGCAGTATTTT.

The chain employs TRBV7-6 and TRBJ2-7, with a possible D match to TRBD1 (8 bases). In germline, CDR1 is SGHVS, CDR2 FNYEAQ. The CDR3 sequence is 19 residues long. V was shortened by 5 bases and J by 5 bases, with 31 bases between the two germline ends. The CDR3 loop is CASSAPGLEAGTGIHEQYF. The DNA of the CDR3 is TGTGCCAGCAGCGCCCCCGGTTTGGAAGCGGGGACAGGCATCCACGAGCAGTACTTC. Together with reference TRBV7-6 and TRBJ2-7, the CDR3 gives the full variable domain: GAGVSQSPRYKVTKRGQDVALRCDPISGHVSLYWYRQALGQGPEFLTYFNYEAQQDKSGLPNDRFSAERPEGSISTLTIQRTEQRDSAMYRCASSAPGLEAGTGIHEQYFGPGTRLTVT.

The chain has TRBV27 and TRBJ2-7; D is possibly TRBD1 (6 bases). The germline V gene encodes CDR1 MNHEY and CDR2 SMNVEV (reference sequence). The CDR3 totals 13 residues. V was shortened by 2 bases and J by 10 bases, with 15 bases between the two germline ends. CDR3: CASSLSSGGQQYF. The DNA of the CDR3 is TGTGCCAGCAGTTTAAGCAGTGGGGGACAACAGTACTTC.

The chain joins TRBV6-5 to TRBJ2-3, with TRBD1 identical over 9 bases. Germline V CDR1 and CDR2: MNHEY, SVGAGI. Trimming removed 4 bases from V and 3 bases from J; junction bases left unmatched: 2. The CDR3 loop spans 14 amino acids. CDR3 in DNA: TGTGCCAGCAGTTCGGGACAGGGTACAGATACGCAGTATTTT. Encoded protein: CASSSGQGTDTQYF.

The chain is built from TRBV21-1 and TRBJ1-5. TRBV21-1 is given as a pseudogene. CDR3 length: 16 amino acids. The CDR3 protein is CASSNLLRAGNQPQHF. CDR3 nucleotides: TGTGCCAGCAGCAACCTTTTGAGGGCGGGCAATCAGCCCCAGCATTTT.

This clone is a singleton in its sample. CDR3 loop: CSVACDKPANYGYTF. Here the CDR3 DNA reads TGCAGCGTTGCGTGCGACAAGCCAGCTAACTATGGCTACACCTTC. V is TRBV29-1 and J is TRBJ1-2, with D uncertain. CDR3 length: 15 residues. Germline loops: CDR1 SQVTM, CDR2 ANQGSEA. Deletions cut 4 bases from V and 0 bases from J, with 15 bases between.

The chain employs TRBV5-6 and TRBJ2-1, with 11 nucleotides matching TRBD2. The J segment lost 7 bases and the V segment lost 1 base, leaving 4 bases of the junction unmatched. Germline V CDR1 and CDR2: SGHDT, YYEEEE. This CDR3 is built from 15 residues. CDR3 region: CASSLLLAGENEQFF. CDR3 sequence (DNA): TGTGCCAGCAGCTTGCTACTAGCGGGAGAGAATGAGCAGTTCTTC.

V usage is TRBV27 and J usage is TRBJ2-7, with D maybe TRBD2 (7 bases). Trimming shortened V by 6 bases and J by 3 bases, and 21 bases separated the two germline ends. Per germline, CDR1 MNHEY and CDR2 SMNVEV (reference sequence). The CDR3 spans 16 residues. DNA for the CDR3: TGTGCCAGCAGGCCTGGGAAGGGGGGAGGGAGCTACGAGCAGTACTTC. Residues: CASRPGKGGGSYEQYF.

CDR3: CASSGGRGMNTEAFF. The CDR3 DNA reads TGTGCCAGCTCGGGCGGGCGCGGCATGAACACTGAAGCTTTCTTT. The chain has TRBV18 and TRBJ1-1; D is uncertain. This CDR3 region has 15 residues. Germline lookup yields CDR1 KGHSH and CDR2 LQKENI. Trimming left V 6 bases short and J 0 bases short, with 14 bases between.

This clone is a singleton in its sample. The chain uses TRBV7-2 and TRBJ2-7; possible D gene TRBD1, 6 bases. This CDR3 comprises 14 residues. V was shortened by 4 bases and J by 4 bases, with 14 bases between the two germline ends. Looked up from germline, CDR1 is SGHTA and CDR2 is FQGNSA. CDR3 DNA sequence: TGTGCCAGCAGCTCCCAAGGACAGTCATACGAGCAGTACTTC. Translating gives CASSSQGQSYEQYF. The variable domain in full, completed from reference TRBV7-2 and TRBJ2-7, reads GAGVSQSPSNKVTEKGKDVELRCDPISGHTALYWYRQSLGQGLEFLIYFQGNSAPDKSGLPSDRFSAERTGGSVSTLTIQRTQQEDSAVYLCASSSQGQSYEQYFGPGTRLTVT.

This clone came up once. This chain links TRBV18 with TRBJ1-5; D remains ambiguous. Trimming stripped 0 bases from V and 6 bases from J, with 12 bases between. The CDR3 length is 15 residues. Germline loops: CDR1 KGHSH, CDR2 LQKENI. The CDR3 is CASSPPGGEGQPQHF. In nucleotides, the CDR3 is TGTGCCAGCTCACCACCGGGCGGGGAGGGTCAGCCCCAGCATTTT.

In its sample, this clone was seen a few times. V is TRBV6-5 and J is TRBJ2-7; D not certain. The V end was cut by 7 bases, the J end by 7 bases, with 14 bases between. The CDR3 loop spans 12 amino acids. CDR1 is MNHEY, CDR2 SVGAGI, per germline. In DNA form, the CDR3 reads TGTGCCAGCACCTCTGTAAGCCGGGAGCAGTACTTC. Protein sequence: CASTSVSREQYF.

V and J are TRBV19 and TRBJ1-5; D remains ambiguous. Trimming removed 0 bases from V and 2 bases from J, with 11 bases in between. The CDR3 contains 16 residues. Germline V gene lookup returns CDR1 LNHDA and CDR2 SQIVND (reference sequence). The CDR3 region has the DNA TGTGCCAGTAGTATAGATCCGATAGGAGGCAATCAGCCCCAGCATTTT. This gives the protein CASSIDPIGGNQPQHF.

This chain links TRBV9 with TRBJ2-1; 10 bases map to TRBD2. Trimming took 0 bases from V and 9 from J; bases not matched to a gene: 6. This CDR3 is 15 amino acids long. CDR1 is SGDLS and CDR2 is YYNGEE in the germline V gene. The CDR3 DNA follows: TGTGCCAGCAGCGTAGGAGCGGGAGGGCCAAGTGAGCAGTTCTTC. Its protein is CASSVGAGGPSEQFF.

V and J are TRBV5-4 and TRBJ2-2, with no clear D. V shed 1 base and J shed 0 bases, with 4 bases lying between them. Germline-derived CDR1 and CDR2 are SGHNT and YYREEE (reference sequence). The CDR3 is 14 amino acids. The CDR3 DNA reads as TGTGCCAGCAGCTTGCCAGCGAACACCGGGGAGCTGTTTTTT. Translating gives CASSLPANTGELFF. The full variable domain, its missing parts supplied by reference TRBV5-4 and TRBJ2-2, is ETGVTQSPTHLIKTRGQQVTLRCSSQSGHNTVSWYQQALGQGPQFIFQYYREEENGRGNFPPRFSGLQFPNYSSELNVNALELDDSALYLCASSLPANTGELFFGEGSRLTVL.

The J gene is TRBJ1-5, the V gene TRBV7-8; no reliable D call. The CDR3 sequence is 14 residues long. CDR1 is SGHVS and CDR2 is FQNEAQ in the germline V gene. V was shortened by 4 bases and J by 7 bases, with 14 bases between the two germline ends. The CDR3 sequence: CASSWSPYGQPQHF. CDR3 coding DNA: TGTGCCAGCAGCTGGTCGCCCTACGGGCAGCCCCAGCATTTT.

The rearrangement uses TRBV9 and TRBJ2-5, with TRBD2 matching over 9 bases. There are 16 residues in the CDR3. CDR1 is SGDLS and CDR2 is YYNGEE in the germline V gene. The trim removed 0 bases at V and 5 bases at J, leaving 8 bases unmatched. The CDR3 nucleotides are TGTGCCAGCAGCGTAGGAGGCTGCGGGAGGGGCGAGACCCAGTACTTC. Protein product: CASSVGGCGRGETQYF.

This chain links TRBV29-1 with TRBJ2-7, with 10 nucleotides matching TRBD1. The CDR3 consists of 13 residues. With 6 bases clipped from V and 5 bases from J, the junction kept 7 bases outside the gene matches. Germline V gene lookup returns CDR1 SQVTM and CDR2 ANQGSEA. CDR3 loop: CSVAGTGVHEQYF. CDR3 DNA: TGCAGCGTGGCCGGGACAGGGGTCCACGAGCAGTACTTC.